Below, 32 T cell receptor beta chains from the same sample are listed, as sequenced in a study of blood T cell repertoires in COVID-19. Profiling relied on immunoSEQ multiplex PCR, and the TCRdb table lists in-frame clones only, not all of them. The sample shows about 70,000 clones, more than 65% of them seen only once. Sequences were obtained from peripheral blood. These receptors all stem from a woman between 65 and 79 years old with acute or convalescent COVID-19.

V and J are TRBV5-4 and TRBJ2-3; D is possibly TRBD2 (6 bases). Germline CDR1 reads SGHNT; CDR2 reads YYREEE (reference sequence). This CDR3 region has 13 residues. V was trimmed by 5 bases and J by 4 bases, leaving 11 bases between them. This CDR3 is CASSYTGADTQYF. The DNA for the CDR3 is TGTGCCAGCAGTTACACGGGGGCAGATACGCAGTATTTT.

The chain employs TRBV7-3 and TRBJ1-3; D remains ambiguous. The CDR3 runs 13 residues. V was shortened by 1 base and J by 8 bases, with 9 bases between the two germline ends. Germline CDR1 SGHTA, CDR2 FQGTGA. CDR3 DNA: TGTGCCAGCAGCTTAATAGTAGGAGACACCATATATTTT. Residues: CASSLIVGDTIYF. Looking up the rest from reference TRBV7-3 and TRBJ1-3 gives the full variable domain: GAGVSQTPSNKVTEKGKYVELRCDPISGHTALYWYRQSLGQGPEFLIYFQGTGAADDSGLPNDRFFAVRPEGSVSTLKIQRTERGDSAVYLCASSLIVGDTIYFGEGSWLTVV.

The CDR3 bases are TGTGCCAGCAGTCCGAGCGGGAGTCTTACTTACGAGCAGTACTTC. Amino acids: CASSPSGSLTYEQYF. The V call is TRBV6-5, the J call TRBJ2-7; 8 nucleotides align to TRBD2. The length of the CDR3 is 15 residues. The J segment lost 4 bases and the V segment lost 5 bases, leaving 10 bases of the junction unmatched. In germline, CDR1 is MNHEY, CDR2 SVGAGI.

The chain uses TRBV6-1 and TRBJ2-1; no clear D gene. The V gene lost 3 bases and the J gene lost 0 bases, with 6 bases spanning the gap. Germline-derived CDR1 and CDR2 are MNHNS and SASEGT. This CDR3 has 14 residues. The CDR3 is CASSDQDSYNEQFF. In DNA, the CDR3 is TGTGCCAGCAGTGACCAGGACTCCTACAATGAGCAGTTCTTC.

This clone was recorded a few times. The chain combines TRBV6-2 or TRBV6-3 with TRBJ2-7, with 7 bases that match TRBD2. With V trimmed by 5 bases and J by 6 bases, 7 bases remained unmatched. The V gene's germline CDR1 is MNHEY and CDR2 SVGEGT. This CDR3 comprises 13 residues. The CDR3: CASSPRLAREQYF. The DNA of the CDR3 is TGTGCCAGCAGTCCACGACTAGCCCGCGAGCAGTACTTC.

V is TRBV5-4 and J is TRBJ2-3, with 13 bases lining up with TRBD2. The ends lost 3 bases at V and 3 bases at J; junction bases unmatched: 10. The germline gives CDR1 SGHNT, CDR2 YYREEE (reference sequence). The CDR3 has 18 amino acids. The CDR3 reads CASSSETSGGIGTDTQYF. CDR3 coding DNA: TGTGCCAGCAGCTCGGAGACTAGCGGGGGGATAGGGACAGATACGCAGTATTTT.

The gene calls are TRBV5-1 and TRBJ2-1; possible D gene TRBD2, 6 bases. Germline V gene lookup returns CDR1 SGHRS and CDR2 YFSETQ. CDR3 size: 16 residues. The V end lost 7 bases, the J end lost 2 bases, and 19 bases lay between the germline ends. The CDR3 region has the DNA TGCGCCAGCGGGGTTTTGGGGCGGGGACCCTACAATGAGCAGTTCTTC. Translation gives CASGVLGRGPYNEQFF.

This chain connects TRBV6-6 to TRBJ2-6; D gene ambiguous. The CDR3 totals 13 residues. V was cut by 7 bases and J by 4 bases, with 8 bases left in between. Germline V gives CDR1 MNHNY, CDR2 SVGAGI (reference sequence). The CDR3 region has the DNA TGTGCCAGCACCCCGTCCGGGGCCAACGTCCTGACTTTC. Protein product: CASTPSGANVLTF.

The chain employs TRBV7-2 and TRBJ1-1; 7 bases fit TRBD1. The length of the CDR3 is 14 residues. Per germline, CDR1 SGHTA and CDR2 FQGNSA. The V gene end was trimmed by 5 bases and the J gene end by 5 bases; junction bases not matched to a gene: 8. The CDR3 DNA is TGTGCCAGCAGCACAATCGGGACAGCAACTGAAGCTTTCTTT. Amino acids: CASSTIGTATEAFF.

This rearrangement joins TRBV5-1 to TRBJ1-5; 8 nucleotides agree with TRBD1. Trimming cost V 4 bases and J 1 base; bases outside gene matches: 4. The CDR3 is 15 residues long. From germline, CDR1 is SGHRS and CDR2 YFSETQ. CDR3: CASSPTGASNQPQHF. The CDR3 DNA reads as TGCGCCAGCAGCCCGACAGGGGCGAGCAATCAGCCCCAGCATTTT.

The chain uses TRBV11-3 and TRBJ1-3; 7 bases are a match to TRBD1. Germline V gene data show CDR1 as SGHNT and CDR2 as YENEEA. With 4 bases clipped from V and 9 bases from J, the junction kept 15 bases outside the gene matches. The CDR3 has 16 residues. CDR3 sequence: CASSSSRQGAQLTIYF. Here the CDR3 DNA reads TGTGCCAGCAGCTCATCCCGACAGGGAGCTCAGCTCACCATATATTTT.

This clone was picked up a small number of times. The chain recombines TRBV7-2 with TRBJ2-7, with 12 positions matching TRBD2. V lost 5 bases to trimming and J lost 4 bases; unmatched junction nucleotides: 6. Germline V gives CDR1 SGHTA, CDR2 FQGNSA. The CDR3 has 15 amino acids. This chain's CDR3 is CASSIRTSGAYEQYF. For the CDR3, the DNA is TGTGCCAGCAGCATCCGGACTAGCGGGGCTTACGAGCAGTACTTC. The whole variable domain, remainder taken from reference TRBV7-2 and TRBJ2-7, is GAGVSQSPSNKVTEKGKDVELRCDPISGHTALYWYRQSLGQGLEFLIYFQGNSAPDKSGLPSDRFSAERTGGSVSTLTIQRTQQEDSAVYLCASSIRTSGAYEQYFGPGTRLTVT.

This clone was found once. The CDR3 here is CASSLAAADVRVEAFF. The CDR3 bases are TGTGCCAGCAGCTTAGCTGCAGCGGACGTTCGTGTTGAAGCTTTCTTT. The chain employs TRBV7-2 and TRBJ1-1; D call uncertain. The CDR3 consists of 16 residues. Trimming took off 0 bases at V and 7 bases at J, with 18 bases between the two ends. The germline CDR1 and CDR2 sequences are SGHTA and FQGNSA.

V is TRBV5-4 and J is TRBJ1-2, with D maybe TRBD1 (5 bases). The germline V and J ends were trimmed by 4 bases and 6 bases, with 16 bases remaining between them. The CDR3 has 14 residues. Germline V gives CDR1 SGHNT, CDR2 YYREEE (reference sequence). CDR3 in DNA: TGTGCCAGCAGCCCCGGGAGGGAAGGGGATGGCTACACCTTC. Translating it yields CASSPGREGDGYTF. Together with reference TRBV5-4 and TRBJ1-2, the CDR3 gives the full variable domain: ETGVTQSPTHLIKTRGQQVTLRCSSQSGHNTVSWYQQALGQGPQFIFQYYREEENGRGNFPPRFSGLQFPNYSSELNVNALELDDSALYLCASSPGREGDGYTFGSGTRLTVV.

The gene calls are TRBV7-2 and TRBJ2-5, with 12 nucleotides matching TRBD1. Per the germline V gene, CDR1 is SGHTA and CDR2 is FQGNSA. The J segment lost 4 bases and the V segment lost 2 bases, leaving 8 bases of the junction unmatched. CDR3 length: 17 residues. The DNA of the CDR3 is TGTGCCAGCAGCTTAAAAGGGACAGGGGGCGTAGGAGAGACCCAGTACTTC. Protein sequence: CASSLKGTGGVGETQYF.

The genes are TRBV19 and TRBJ1-5; 10 bases are a match to TRBD1. Germline CDR1 is LNHDA and CDR2 is SQIVND (reference sequence). The trim removed 8 bases at V and 7 bases at J, leaving 8 bases unmatched. The CDR3 is 14 residues long. The CDR3 DNA reads as TGTGCCAGTGGTGGCGGGACAGGGGACCAGCCCCAGCATTTT. This sequence encodes CASGGGTGDQPQHF.

The chain couples TRBV5-5 to TRBJ1-3; D is ambiguous. Germline loops: CDR1 SGHKS, CDR2 YYEKEE (reference sequence). V shed 4 bases and J shed 0 bases, with 5 bases lying between them. The CDR3 runs to 13 residues. For the CDR3, the DNA is TGTGCCAGCAGCACAACCTCTGGAAACACCATATATTTT. It yields the protein CASSTTSGNTIYF. The variable domain in full, with the rest retrieved from reference TRBV5-5 and TRBJ1-3, is DAGVTQSPTHLIKTRGQQVTLRCSPISGHKSVSWYQQVLGQGPQFIFQYYEKEERGRGNFPDRFSARQFPNYSSELNVNALLLGDSALYLCASSTTSGNTIYFGEGSWLTVV.

The chain links TRBV6-5 to TRBJ1-6, with 7 bases matching TRBD1. V was pared by 6 bases and J by 12 bases, with 8 bases of the junction left unmatched. Looked up from germline, CDR1 is MNHEY and CDR2 is SVGAGI. The CDR3 extends over 13 amino acids. CDR3 loop: CASRGSGTEPLHF. CDR3 nucleotide sequence: TGTGCCAGCAGAGGGTCCGGGACAGAACCCCTCCACTTT.

This sequence joins TRBV6-5 and TRBJ1-5; D gene unclear. The CDR3 spans 15 residues. Trimming took off 7 bases at V and 7 bases at J, with 20 bases between the two ends. CDR1 and CDR2 from the germline V gene are MNHEY and SVGAGI. The CDR3: CASTTVQRAGQPQHF. The CDR3 coding sequence is TGTGCCAGCACCACAGTGCAAAGGGCGGGCCAGCCCCAGCATTTT.

V is TRBV5-6 and J is TRBJ2-3, with D hard to call. The CDR3 spans 13 residues. Looked up from germline, CDR1 is SGHDT and CDR2 is YYEEEE. The V gene lost 3 bases and the J gene lost 3 bases, with 8 bases spanning the gap. CDR3 sequence reads: CASSSSITDTQYF. The CDR3, as DNA: TGTGCCAGCAGCTCCTCTATAACAGATACGCAGTATTTT.

The J gene is TRBJ1-5, the V gene TRBV6-2 or TRBV6-3; possible D gene TRBD1, 6 bases. Trimming removed 6 bases at V and 0 bases at J, with 15 bases between. This CDR3 is built from 16 residues. The germline V gene encodes CDR1 MNHEY and CDR2 SVGEGT. The CDR3 region has the DNA TGTGCCAGCAGCCCAACGGGACACTATAGCAATCAGCCCCAGCATTTT. It yields the protein CASSPTGHYSNQPQHF.

This sequence joins TRBV7-9 and TRBJ2-1; TRBD1 matches 7 bases. Trimming removed 4 bases from V and 7 bases from J; junction bases left unmatched: 10. The CDR3 contains 15 residues. In germline, CDR1 is SEHNR, CDR2 FQNEAQ (reference sequence). The CDR3 nucleotides are TGTGCCAGCAGCTCCCGAGGGGGCCTAAAAAATGAGCAGTTCTTC. This encodes CASSSRGGLKNEQFF.

V and J are TRBV5-4 and TRBJ2-1; D unclear. Germline V gene data show CDR1 as SGHNT and CDR2 as YYREEE (reference sequence). V lost 0 bases and J 4 bases, leaving 17 bases between the germline ends. The CDR3 sequence is 17 residues long. The CDR3 sequence is CASSLDSLANPYNEQFF. DNA for the CDR3: TGTGCCAGCAGCTTGGATTCGCTCGCGAATCCATACAATGAGCAGTTCTTC. Variable domain in full (rest from reference TRBV5-4 and TRBJ2-1): ETGVTQSPTHLIKTRGQQVTLRCSSQSGHNTVSWYQQALGQGPQFIFQYYREEENGRGNFPPRFSGLQFPNYSSELNVNALELDDSALYLCASSLDSLANPYNEQFFGPGTRLTVL.

This rearrangement joins TRBV24-1 to TRBJ1-3; D call uncertain. V lost 4 bases to trimming and J lost 2 bases, with 5 bases between them. The CDR3 sequence is 13 residues long. Germline CDR1 is KGHDR and CDR2 is SFDVKD. The CDR3 is CATSESAGNTIYF. As DNA, the CDR3 is TGTGCCACCAGTGAATCGGCTGGAAACACCATATATTTT.

CDR3 coding DNA: TGCAGCGTCTGGACTAGCGGGGACTACGAGCAGTACTTC. Translated: CSVWTSGDYEQYF. The rearrangement uses TRBV29-1 and TRBJ2-7, with 12 bases matching TRBD2. CDR3 length: 13 amino acids. V shed 6 bases and J 3 bases; nucleotides not matched to a gene: 3. The germline gives CDR1 SQVTM, CDR2 ANQGSEA.

This clone has only a few counts. CDR3 loop: CATSDLTGGVSEQFF. CDR3 DNA: TGTGCCACCAGTGATTTGACAGGGGGCGTGAGTGAGCAGTTCTTC. The chain joins TRBV24-1 to TRBJ2-1, with 9 bases fitting TRBD1. The length of the CDR3 is 15 residues. Germline V gives CDR1 KGHDR, CDR2 SFDVKD. The ends lost 0 bases at V and 9 bases at J; junction bases unmatched: 5.

This chain joins TRBV5-1 and TRBJ2-1; weak D call: TRBD1 (5 bases). V gave up 5 bases and J gave up 7 bases, with 10 bases separating them. CDR3 size: 12 residues. In germline, CDR1 is SGHRS, CDR2 YFSETQ. The CDR3 here is CASRPQGNEQFF. CDR3 bases: TGCGCCAGCAGGCCGCAGGGAAATGAGCAGTTCTTC.

The J gene is TRBJ1-1, the V gene TRBV30; D uncertain. Germline V CDR1 and CDR2: GTSNPN, SVGIG (reference sequence). This CDR3 region has 13 residues. The V and J ends lost 2 bases and 2 bases respectively, with 9 bases between them. CDR3 bases: TGTGCCTGGAGTAACACCCCAAACACTGAAGCTTTCTTT. This gives the protein CAWSNTPNTEAFF. Combining the CDR3 with reference TRBV30 and TRBJ1-1 gives the whole variable domain SQTIHQWPATLVQPVGSPLSLECTVEGTSNPNLYWYRQAAGRGLQLLFYSVGIGQISSEVPQNLSASRPQDRQFILSSKKLLLSDSGFYLCAWSNTPNTEAFFGQGTRLTVV.

The chain joins TRBV19 to TRBJ2-5; perhaps TRBD2 as D (5 bases). This CDR3 is built from 15 residues. Germline CDR1 is LNHDA and CDR2 is SQIVND (reference sequence). V gave up 3 bases and J gave up 5 bases, with 16 bases separating them. In DNA, the CDR3 is TGTGCCAGTAGTATCCTTGGGTCCTCGGGGGAGACCCAGTACTTC. This sequence encodes CASSILGSSGETQYF.

V is TRBV20-1 and J is TRBJ2-3; no definite D call. Germline loops: CDR1 DFQATT, CDR2 SNEGSKA (reference sequence). Between the trimmed V and J ends, which lost 3 bases and 1 base, there was a span of 17 bases. The CDR3 is 16 amino acids. CDR3 DNA sequence: TGCAGTGCTAGTGTGTTCGACTCCCGGGGCACAGATACGCAGTATTTT. Translation gives CSASVFDSRGTDTQYF.

The rearrangement joins TRBV29-1 to TRBJ1-1; 7 nucleotides align to TRBD1. Germline trimming cut 6 bases from V and 1 base from J; bases unmatched to any gene: 5. The germline V gene has CDR1 SQVTM and CDR2 ANQGSEA. The CDR3 has 13 amino acids. The CDR3 DNA reads as TGCAGCGTCAAAAGACAGGGGAACACTGAAGCTTTCTTT. Its protein is CSVKRQGNTEAFF.

The chain combines TRBV5-6 with TRBJ2-3; TRBD2 aligns across 7 bases. V trimming: 1 base; J trimming: 4 bases; junction bases outside the gene matches: 6. Germline CDR1 is SGHDT and CDR2 is YYEEEE. The CDR3 has 15 amino acids. The CDR3 loop reads CASSLLASGSDTQYF. In nucleotides, the CDR3 is TGTGCCAGCAGCTTGCTGGCTAGCGGTTCAGATACGCAGTATTTT.